Following are 17 T cell receptor beta chains from one sample sequenced in a study of long-term antiretroviral therapy in people with HIV. The libraries were made with immunoSEQ v3.0 at survey level. Libraries were prepared by immunoSEQ multiplex PCR; TCRdb keeps only in-frame clonotypes and omits some of them. Among under 20,000 clones listed, 80% to 90% were seen once. The specimen comprised unsorted PBMCs, sampled 0.3 years after starting antiretroviral therapy. These receptors were obtained from a man between 18 and 35 years old with HIV.

The rearrangement uses TRBV4-2 and TRBJ1-2; D is uncertain. Trimming shortened V by 0 bases and J by 2 bases, and 13 bases separated the two germline ends. This CDR3 comprises 16 residues. Germline assignment: CDR1 LGHNA and CDR2 YNFKEQ. DNA for the CDR3: TGTGCCAGCAGCCAAGAAACGGGTCGAGGGAACTATGGCTACACCTTC. As protein: CASSQETGRGNYGYTF.

The chain carries TRBV10-3 and TRBJ2-7; no clear D. Germline V CDR1 and CDR2: ENHRY, SYGVKD. The CDR3 covers 12 residues. The V end lost 0 bases, the J end lost 3 bases, and 3 bases lay between the germline ends. The CDR3 spells CAISESGYEQYV. For the CDR3, the DNA is TGTGCCATCAGTGAGTCTGGCTACGAGCAGTACGTC.

This chain connects TRBV11-1 to TRBJ2-7; no definite D call. The V gene lost 4 bases and the J gene lost 2 bases, with 9 bases spanning the gap. This CDR3 is 13 amino acids long. The V gene's germline CDR1 is SGHAT and CDR2 FQDESV (reference sequence). The CDR3 protein is CASSYDNAYEQYF. CDR3 nucleotide sequence: TGTGCCAGCAGCTACGACAATGCCTACGAGCAGTACTTC.

The chain couples TRBV6-6 to TRBJ2-5, with no clear D. The CDR3 is 10 residues long. Germline values: CDR1 MNHNY, CDR2 SVGAGI (reference sequence). V was clipped by 3 bases and J by 5 bases, with 1 base between them. The CDR3 DNA sequence: TGTGCCAGCAGTTATGAGACCCAGTACTTC. Translation gives CASSYETQYF.

V and J are TRBV28 and TRBJ1-2; 9 bases align to TRBD1. Germline trimming cut 4 bases from V and 6 bases from J; bases unmatched to any gene: 9. CDR1 is MDHEN, CDR2 SYDVKM, per germline. CDR3 length: 15 residues. CDR3 region: CASSSSGGQGDGYTF. The CDR3 bases are TGTGCCAGCAGTTCCTCCGGGGGACAGGGTGATGGCTACACCTTC.

This clone appeared a few times. V gene TRBV4-1 combines with J gene TRBJ1-6; weak D call: TRBD1 (5 bases). The CDR3 runs to 14 residues. Germline values: CDR1 MGHRA, CDR2 YSYEKL. The V end lost 1 base, the J end lost 8 bases, and 9 bases lay between the germline ends. CDR3 sequence (DNA): TGCGCCAGCAGCCAAGTCCAGGGTGATTCACCCCTCCACTTT. Residues: CASSQVQGDSPLHF.

This clone was picked up one time. This chain joins TRBV6-1 and TRBJ1-4; 8 bases align to TRBD1. With 4 bases clipped from V and 7 bases from J, the junction kept 8 bases outside the gene matches. The CDR3 is 15 residues long. Looked up from germline, CDR1 is MNHNS and CDR2 is SASEGT. The CDR3 bases are TGTGCCAGCAGTGTAAGGGACAGGCAGAGTGAAAAACTGTTTTTT. Translating gives CASSVRDRQSEKLFF.

The rearrangement uses TRBV9 and TRBJ1-5; no clear D. Trimming stripped 0 bases from V and 1 base from J, with 8 bases between. From germline, CDR1 is SGDLS and CDR2 YYNGEE. The CDR3 totals 15 residues. CDR3 nucleotides: TGTGCCAGCAGCGTAGGAACGGGAAGCAATCAGCCCCAGCATTTT. It yields the protein CASSVGTGSNQPQHF.

This chain joins TRBV6-6 and TRBJ1-2; TRBD1 agrees at 7 bases. With 5 bases clipped from V and 3 bases from J, the junction kept 12 bases outside the gene matches. The CDR3 extends over 16 amino acids. Germline values: CDR1 MNHNY, CDR2 SVGAGI (reference sequence). The CDR3 here is CASSPLTGLFDYGYTF. The CDR3 DNA sequence: TGTGCCAGCAGTCCCCTGACAGGGTTATTTGACTATGGCTACACCTTC.

This clone occurred a few times. The genes are TRBV4-1 and TRBJ2-7; D remains ambiguous. The CDR3 length is 13 residues. V was cut by 3 bases and J by 3 bases, with 9 bases left in between. The germline V gene encodes CDR1 MGHRA and CDR2 YSYEKL. The CDR3 coding sequence is TGCGCCAGCAGCCAGGCGGCTGGCTACGAGCAGTACTTC. This translates into CASSQAAGYEQYF.

This rearrangement joins TRBV19 to TRBJ1-6, with TRBD1 identical over 8 bases. Germline assignment: CDR1 LNHDA and CDR2 SQIVND (reference sequence). After removal of 6 bases from V and 6 bases from J, the junction contained 4 bases not matched to a gene. The length of the CDR3 is 14 residues. As DNA, the CDR3 is TGTGCCAGTAGCGTGACAGGGGTTAATTCACCCCTCCACTTT. It translates to CASSVTGVNSPLHF.

The rearrangement uses TRBV6-5 and TRBJ2-7, with D unclear. Germline V gene data show CDR1 as MNHEY and CDR2 as SVGAGI. The V end lost 6 bases, the J end lost 0 bases, and 15 bases lay between the germline ends. The CDR3 has 15 residues. The CDR3: CASSRLPVGSYEQYV. In nucleotides, the CDR3 is TGTGCCAGCAGCAGACTTCCGGTGGGCTCCTACGAGCAGTACGTC.

The chain has TRBV6-1 and TRBJ2-4; 7 nucleotides line up with TRBD2. CDR1 is MNHNS and CDR2 is SASEGT in the germline V gene. V trimming: 9 bases; J trimming: 0 bases; junction bases outside the gene matches: 5. This CDR3 region has 14 residues. The CDR3 DNA is TGTGCCAGTTCTAGCGGATTAGCCAAAAACATTCAGTACTTC. It codes for CASSSGLAKNIQYF.

J is TRBJ1-4 and V is TRBV28; TRBD1 agrees at 9 bases. Germline V gene lookup returns CDR1 MDHEN and CDR2 SYDVKM. The CDR3 totals 16 residues. V dropped 4 bases and J dropped 3; count of bases not matched to a gene: 6. In nucleotides, the CDR3 is TGTGCCAGCAGTTCCTTACAGGGGGCATCTAATGAAAAACTGTTTTTT. It encodes CASSSLQGASNEKLFF.

The chain links TRBV18 to TRBJ1-1; no reliable D call. V was clipped by 3 bases and J by 7 bases, with 15 bases between them. The CDR3 contains 14 residues. Germline CDR1 is KGHSH and CDR2 is LQKENI. CDR3 in DNA: TGTGCCAGCTCACCCAGAAGGGATTTGGGTGAAGCTTTCTTT. It specifies CASSPRRDLGEAFF.

Regarding this clone: A junction end diverges from the germline sequence, so it may reflect a read error. The V and J genes are TRBV7-7 and TRBJ2-3; D remains ambiguous. The CDR3 sequence is 13 residues long. CDR1 is SSHAT and CDR2 is FNYEAQ in the germline V gene (reference sequence). The CDR3 loop reads CASSFTYGDTQYF. The CDR3 DNA is TGTGCTAGCAGCTTTACGTACGGAGATACGCAGTATTTT. Filled out from reference TRBV7-7 and TRBJ2-3, the complete variable domain reads GAGVSQSPRYKVTKRGQDVTLRCDPISSHATLYWYQQALGQGPEFLTYFNYEAQPDKSGLPSDRFSAERPEGSISTLTIQRTEQRDSAMYRCASSFTYGDTQYFGPGTRLTVL.

This rearrangement joins TRBV28 to TRBJ2-7, with a tentative D call TRBD2 (5 bases). In germline, CDR1 is MDHEN, CDR2 SYDVKM. The CDR3 contains 14 residues. V was shortened by 3 bases and J by 2 bases, with 11 bases between the two germline ends. CDR3 protein: CASSFGGPTYEQYV. CDR3 DNA: TGTGCCAGCAGTTTTGGAGGACCCACCTACGAGCAGTACGTC.